The T cell receptor (beta chain) under discussion was sequenced for a study of T cell responses to AZD1222 COVID-19 vaccine. Clones were read by immunoSEQ multiplex PCR, and TCRdb kept only the in-frame ones, dropping some. The data contain under 170,000 clones, around 90% of them seen just once; the ten biggest clones take up roughly 3.3%. Per germline, CDR1 KGHSH and CDR2 LQKENI. This CDR3 has 16 residues. Trimming cost V 1 base and J 8 bases; bases outside gene matches: 4. The table lists this clone with a few counts. Its target is unknown. General study points: Nearly half of unique spike-specific TCRs reportedly avoided B.1.351 and B.1.1.7 mutated regions. The repertoires were collected only after the peak T cell response.

This rearrangement joins TRBV18 to TRBJ2-1, with TRBD2 matching over 14 bases. Material: peripheral blood, obtained 28 days after the second AZD1222 dose. The TCR sequence derives from an adult who received the AZD1222 COVID-19 vaccine. The CDR3 sequence is CASSPRLAGGDDEQFF. The CDR3, as DNA: TGTGCCAGCTCACCACGACTAGCGGGAGGGGACGATGAGCAGTTCTTC.